These 17 T cell receptor beta chains share one sample of origin, sequenced in a study of blood T cells in healthy people across ages. Using a J-beta primer mix together with a sample-barcoded 5' primer, a second PCR was run for about 7 to 12 cycles. TCRdb passed the 5' RACE reads through MiXCR, listing each CDR3 protein once. Counted here are 650,000 or so distinct CDR3 sequences, approximately 52% occurring once; the ten biggest clones make up 13%. The sample taken for sequencing was blood. The receptors stem from a woman at least 80 years old in good health.

This clonotype was detected many times. The CDR3 DNA sequence: TGTGCCAGCAGTCCAACCCGGCGGGAGGGCCATAGGAATGAGCAGTTCTTC. Protein sequence: CASSPTRREGHRNEQFF. The V and J genes are TRBV2 and TRBJ2-1; TRBD2 matches 9 bases. The trim removed 5 bases at V and 7 bases at J, leaving 15 bases unmatched. The CDR3 consists of 17 residues. Looked up from germline, CDR1 is SNHLY and CDR2 is FYNNEI.

V and J are TRBV2 and TRBJ2-4; D uncertain. The J call may be faulty, since TRBJ2-5 better matches the DNA end. Germline CDR1 SNHLY, CDR2 FYNNEI. This CDR3 region has 14 residues. The CDR3 loop is CASSDGLGDGTQYF. CDR3 DNA sequence: TGTGCCAGCAGTGATGGTCTAGGTGATGGGACCCAGTACTTC.

In the case of this clonotype: Given a much more abundant clone one base away, this may be a read error. V and J are TRBV12-3 or TRBV12-4 and TRBJ2-1, with 7 bases lining up with TRBD2. V dropped 1 base and J dropped 6; count of bases not matched to a gene: 6. The length of the CDR3 is 15 residues. Here the CDR3 reads CASSLDQRGPNEQFF. CDR3 DNA sequence: TGTGCCAGCAGTTTAGACCAGCGGGGTCCCAATGAGCAGTTCTTC.

The chain couples TRBV12-3 or TRBV12-4 to TRBJ1-2; a weak D match, TRBD1 (5 bases). CDR3 size: 14 residues. Trimming took 6 bases from V and 10 from J, leaving 21 bases between them. The CDR3: CASSPLVGTDLYTF. The CDR3 bases are TGTGCCAGCAGCCCCCTAGTAGGGACGGATCTCTACACCTTC.

On this clonotype: This could be a read error, since a much larger clone is one nucleotide away. The CDR3 ends on some other residue instead of the conserved phenylalanine or tryptophan, so this is likely a read error. The chain uses TRBV29-1 and TRBJ2-1, with 8 bases matching TRBD1. V lost 8 bases and J lost 7; bases outside the gene matches: 13. In germline, CDR1 is SQVTM, CDR2 ANQGSEA. CDR3 size: 14 residues. The CDR3 region is CSSPQGERVNEQFL. The CDR3 DNA reads TGCAGCTCCCCACAGGGGGAAAGAGTTAATGAGCAGTTCTTA.

The V gene is TRBV29-1, the J gene TRBJ1-2; D gene uncertain. The CDR3 covers 12 residues. V lost 6 bases, J lost 4 bases, and 12 bases lay in between. Germline V gene sequence: CDR1 SQVTM, CDR2 ANQGSEA. The CDR3 DNA sequence: TGCAGCGTCCTTTCGGCGGGCTATGGCTACACCTTC. Encoded protein: CSVLSAGYGYTF.

On this clonotype itself: One end of the junction varies from germline; a read error may be responsible. This sequence joins TRBV7-2 and TRBJ2-3; possibly TRBD2 for D (5 bases). The CDR3 runs to 13 residues. Germline V gives CDR1 SGHTA, CDR2 FQGNSA. CDR3 protein: CASSSEAEDAQYF. Written as DNA, the CDR3 is TGTGCCAGCAGTTCGGAGGCGGAAGATGCGCAGTATTTT.

The rearrangement joins TRBV29-1 to TRBJ1-2, with D possibly matching TRBD1 (6 bases). V lost 8 bases to trimming and J lost 7 bases, with 14 bases between them. Germline V gives CDR1 SQVTM, CDR2 ANQGSEA. This CDR3 contains 11 residues. CDR3 in amino acids: CSYLRDTGYTF. CDR3 DNA sequence: TGCAGCTACCTCCGGGACACTGGCTACACCTTC.

The chain employs TRBV29-1 and TRBJ2-3; no reliable D call. With 0 bases removed from V and 0 bases from J, the gap between germline ends came to 4 bases. Germline values: CDR1 SQVTM, CDR2 ANQGSEA. The CDR3 totals 13 residues. The CDR3 DNA reads TGCAGCGTTGAAGATCTAAGCACAGATACGCAGTATTTT. Amino acid sequence: CSVEDLSTDTQYF.

This clonotype is a singleton in its sample. The chain couples TRBV20-1 to TRBJ1-1; 8 bases map to TRBD1. The germline V gene has CDR1 DFQATT and CDR2 SNEGSKA (reference sequence). The CDR3 totals 15 residues. Germline trimming cut 6 bases from V and 4 bases from J; bases unmatched to any gene: 13. DNA of the CDR3: TGCAGTGCCTCTCGGTACGGACAGGGAGGCACTGAAGCTTTCTTT. It codes for CSASRYGQGGTEAFF.

In regard to this clonotype: A much larger clone is a single base away; this may be a read error. The J gene is TRBJ1-5, the V gene TRBV12-5; D is undetermined. CDR1 is LGHNT and CDR2 is FRNRAP in the germline V gene. The CDR3 is 14 residues long. The germline V and J ends were trimmed by 5 bases and 7 bases, with 15 bases remaining between them. CDR3 in DNA: TGTGCTAGTGGTGTGGAATCAACCGGGCAGCCCCAGCATTTT. It is translated as CASGVESTGQPQHF.

This clonotype was seen a handful of times. V is TRBV5-1 and J is TRBJ2-1; possible D gene TRBD2, 6 bases. CDR1 is SGHRS, CDR2 YFSETQ, per germline. Between the trimmed V and J ends, which lost 7 bases and 0 bases, there was a span of 26 bases. The CDR3 runs 19 residues. CDR3 sequence reads: CASPGRGRPKTSSYNEQFF. The CDR3 bases are TGCGCCAGCCCCGGCCGGGGGAGGCCTAAAACGAGCTCCTACAATGAGCAGTTCTTC.

This chain links TRBV19 with TRBJ2-5; D is unclear. Trimming removed 0 bases from V and 3 bases from J, with 5 bases in between. The CDR3 is 13 amino acids. The germline V gene encodes CDR1 LNHDA and CDR2 SQIVND (reference sequence). This CDR3 is CASSIDAEETQYF. CDR3 coding DNA: TGTGCCAGTAGTATAGATGCAGAAGAGACCCAGTACTTC.

In its sample, this clonotype was seen a few times. The J gene is TRBJ2-5, the V gene TRBV4-3, with unresolved D. Deletions cut 1 base from V and 2 bases from J, with 5 bases between. Germline V gene lookup returns CDR1 LGHNA and CDR2 YSLEER. The CDR3 loop spans 13 amino acids. Here the CDR3 DNA reads TGCGCCAGCAGCCAAGGGTATCAAGAGACCCAGTACTTC. Residues: CASSQGYQETQYF.

The V and J genes are TRBV20-1 and TRBJ1-5; D not certain. Germline V lookup: CDR1 DFQATT, CDR2 SNEGSKA (reference sequence). V was shortened by 0 bases and J by 7 bases, with 16 bases between the two germline ends. There are 15 residues in the CDR3. In DNA form, the CDR3 reads TGCAGTGCTAGAGATCAGACCGGATCATGGCAGCCCCAGCATTTT. Its translation: CSARDQTGSWQPQHF.

This clonotype has a single count. CDR3 bases: TGCAGCGCCGCGGAGACAGGGGGGGGCGAGCAGTACTTC. Translating it yields CSAAETGGGEQYF. The V and J genes are TRBV29-1 and TRBJ2-7; 9 positions agree with TRBD1. J was trimmed by 6 bases and V by 7 bases; bases with no gene match: 10. The CDR3 has 13 amino acids. Germline CDR1 reads SQVTM; CDR2 reads ANQGSEA.

The chain recombines TRBV5-1 with TRBJ1-1; 7 nucleotides agree with TRBD1. V shed 2 bases and J 1 base; nucleotides not matched to a gene: 5. This CDR3 spans 15 amino acids. Germline values: CDR1 SGHRS, CDR2 YFSETQ. The CDR3 nucleotides read TGCGCCAGCAGCTTAGGGGGCGTCGGGAACACTGAAGCTTTCTTT. Its protein is CASSLGGVGNTEAFF.